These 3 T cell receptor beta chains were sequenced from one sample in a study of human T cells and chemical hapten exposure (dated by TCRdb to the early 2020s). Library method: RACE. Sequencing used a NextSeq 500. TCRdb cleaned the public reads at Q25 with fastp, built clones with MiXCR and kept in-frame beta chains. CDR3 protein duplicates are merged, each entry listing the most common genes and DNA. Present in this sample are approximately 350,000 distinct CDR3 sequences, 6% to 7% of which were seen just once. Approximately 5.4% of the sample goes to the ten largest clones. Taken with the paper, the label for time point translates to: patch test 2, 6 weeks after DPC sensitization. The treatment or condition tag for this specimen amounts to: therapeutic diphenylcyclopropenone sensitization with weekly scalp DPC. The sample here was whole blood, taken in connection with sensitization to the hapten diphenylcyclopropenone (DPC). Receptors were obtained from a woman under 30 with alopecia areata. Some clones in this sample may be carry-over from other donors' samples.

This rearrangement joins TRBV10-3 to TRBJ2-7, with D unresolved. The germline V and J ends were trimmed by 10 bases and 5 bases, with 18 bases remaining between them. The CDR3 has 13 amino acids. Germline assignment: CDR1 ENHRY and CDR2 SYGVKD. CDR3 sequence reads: CATASGEENEQYF. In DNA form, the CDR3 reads TGTGCCACCGCATCGGGCGAGGAAAACGAGCAGTACTTC.

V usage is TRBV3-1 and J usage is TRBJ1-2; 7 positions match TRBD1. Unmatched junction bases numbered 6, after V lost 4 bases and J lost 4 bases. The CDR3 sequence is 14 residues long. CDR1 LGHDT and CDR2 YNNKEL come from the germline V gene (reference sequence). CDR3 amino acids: CASSPQTGPYGYTF. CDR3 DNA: TGTGCCAGCAGCCCCCAGACAGGGCCCTATGGCTACACCTTC. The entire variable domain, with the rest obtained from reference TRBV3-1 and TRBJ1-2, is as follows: DTAVSQTPKYLVTQMGNDKSIKCEQNLGHDTMYWYKQDSKKFLKIMFSYNNKELIINETVPNRFSPKSPDKAHLNLHINSLELGDSAVYFCASSPQTGPYGYTFGSGTRLTVV.

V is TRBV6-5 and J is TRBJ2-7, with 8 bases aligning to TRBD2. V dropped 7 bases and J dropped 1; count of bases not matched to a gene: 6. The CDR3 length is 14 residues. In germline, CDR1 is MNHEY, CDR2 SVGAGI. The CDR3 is CASNDAGGSYEQYF. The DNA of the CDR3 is TGTGCCAGCAACGACGCGGGGGGTTCCTACGAGCAGTACTTC.